A selection of T cell receptor beta chains follows, all from one sample in a study of blood T cell repertoires in COVID-19. Clones were read by immunoSEQ multiplex PCR, and TCRdb kept only the in-frame ones, dropping some. The sample records about 290,000 clones, approximately 89% being singletons. Sequenced material: peripheral blood. All receptors derive from a woman in her 30s with COVID-19, enrolled during active disease. CDR3s include the opening cysteine and the closing phenylalanine or tryptophan. D genes are given only for firm matches. Some rows have no size entry. The others give once, few or many, or a class for an expanded clone.

j_call v_call clone_size d_call cdr3_nt cdr3_aa
TRBJ1-5 TRBV2 NA NA TGTGCCAGCAGTCAGACAGGCTCAAATCAGCCCCAGCATTTT CASSQTGSNQPQHF
TRBJ2-1 TRBV6-5 once TRBD2 TGTGCCAGCACCGAGGGGCTAGCGGGGTGGAATGAGCAGTTCTTC CASTEGLAGWNEQFF
TRBJ1-6 TRBV6-5 NA NA TGTGCCAGCAGTTTACTTGGGGGCCGGTCACCCCTCCACTTT CASSLLGGRSPLHF
TRBJ1-3 TRBV12-3/TRBV12-4 NA NA TGTGCCAGCAGTTTGCAGACTGGAAACACCATATATTTT CASSLQTGNTIYF
TRBJ2-6 TRBV19 NA NA TGTGCCAGTAACCGTGTTGCGGGGGCCAACGTCCTGACTTTC CASNRVAGANVLTF
TRBJ1-3 TRBV12-5 NA NA TGTGCTAGTGGGTCCGGGACACTTGTATGGAACACCATATATTTT CASGSGTLVWNTIYF
TRBJ1-2 TRBV6-5 NA TRBD1 TGTGCCAGCAGTCGAGGGACAGGGGGGGGCTATGGCTACACCTTC CASSRGTGGGYGYTF
TRBJ1-1 TRBV19 NA NA TGTGCCAGTAGTATTACAGGGTGGAACACTGAAGCTTTCTTT CASSITGWNTEAFF
TRBJ2-7 TRBV19 NA TRBD1 TGTGCCAGTAGTATAACAGGGGGCATCTACGAGCAGTACTTC CASSITGGIYEQYF
TRBJ2-5 TRBV9 NA NA TGTGCCAGCAGCGTAGGATTCGGGGACTCCCAAGAGACCCAGTACTTC CASSVGFGDSQETQYF
TRBJ2-7 TRBV23-1 NA NA TGCGCCAGCAGTCATCTTCCCTACGAGCAGTACTTC CASSHLPYEQYF
TRBJ1-3 TRBV28 few NA TGTGCCAGCAGTTTCAGGGGCATCTCTGGAAACACCATATATTTT CASSFRGISGNTIYF
TRBJ1-5 TRBV19 few TRBD1 TGTGCCAGTAGTCTCACAGGGGGCTTCAGTCAGCCCCAGCATTTT CASSLTGGFSQPQHF
TRBJ1-6 TRBV11-2 NA TRBD1 TGTGCCAGCACCCCCGGGACAGGGATTTTTAGCTCCTATAATTCACCCCTCCACTTT CASTPGTGIFSSYNSPLHF
TRBJ1-3 TRBV5-1 once NA TGCGCCAGCAGATCCGCGTCTGGAAACACCATATATTTT CASRSASGNTIYF
TRBJ2-5 TRBV19 NA NA TGTGCCAGCGCGGACTTACAAGAGACCCAGTACTTC CASADLQETQYF
TRBJ1-5 TRBV30 few NA TGTGCCTGGAACAGGGCAATGCAGCCCCAGCATTTT CAWNRAMQPQHF
TRBJ1-1 TRBV2 NA NA TGTGCCAGCAGTGATTCCAGGGGATTCAACACTGAAGCTTTCTTT CASSDSRGFNTEAFF
TRBJ1-2 TRBV4-1 NA TRBD1 TGCGCCAGCAGCTTCCGGACAGGGGACTATGGCTACACCTTC CASSFRTGDYGYTF
TRBJ1-1 TRBV6-5 NA NA TGTGCCAGCAGACGCTCCGGGAACACTGAAGCTTTCTTT CASRRSGNTEAFF
TRBJ2-7 TRBV14 NA TRBD1 TGTGCCAGCAGCCTACAGGGGTTCGGGGAGCAGTACTTC CASSLQGFGEQYF
TRBJ2-7 TRBV5-1 few TRBD1 TGCGCCAGCAGCACCGGGACAGGGAACTACGAGCAGTACTTC CASSTGTGNYEQYF
TRBJ2-2 TRBV5-5 NA TRBD2 TGTGCCAGCAGCCTATTAAGACTAGCGGGGGGTAACGGGGAGCTGTTTTTT CASSLLRLAGGNGELFF
TRBJ1-1 TRBV28 NA NA TGTGCCAGTTTAGGACTTTTCGAAGCTTTCTTT CASLGLFEAFF
TRBJ1-2 TRBV4-1 once NA TGCGCCAGCAGCCCCATGACAGGAAACTATGGCTACACCTTC CASSPMTGNYGYTF
TRBJ1-6 TRBV11-2 NA TRBD1 TGTGCCAGCAGCCCGGGACAGGGGTCACCCCTCCACTTT CASSPGQGSPLHF
TRBJ2-1 TRBV27 NA NA TGTGCCAGCAGTTTTCCTAACGCGATGGAGCAGTTCTTC CASSFPNAMEQFF
TRBJ1-5 TRBV11-2 NA TRBD1 TGTGCCAGCAGCTTAGAGACAGGGACGTATCAGCCCCAGCATTTT CASSLETGTYQPQHF
TRBJ2-3 TRBV7-2 few NA TGTGCCAGCAGCCTCACAGATACGCAGTATTTT CASSLTDTQYF
TRBJ1-2 TRBV27 NA NA TGTGCCAGCAGTTTAGTGCACGGTCCCTATGGCTACACCTTC CASSLVHGPYGYTF
TRBJ1-1 TRBV4-1 NA NA TGCGCCAGCAGCCAAGATCGCTTGGGGGAGGCTGAAGCTTTCTTT CASSQDRLGEAEAFF
TRBJ1-4 TRBV6-5 NA TRBD1 TGTGCCAGCAGTTTCTACAGGGGTGAAAAACTGTTTTTT CASSFYRGEKLFF
TRBJ1-1 TRBV21-1 NA NA TGTGCCAGCAGCAAATTTGGTTCGACGGGAACTGAAGCTTTCTTT CASSKFGSTGTEAFF
TRBJ2-1 TRBV7-9 once TRBD1 TGTGCCACCGCGGGACAGGCTCACAATGAGCAGTTCTTC CATAGQAHNEQFF
TRBJ2-3 TRBV7-9 NA NA TGTGCCAGCAGCTTAGCCCCGGGACACCGCACAGATACGCAGTATTTT CASSLAPGHRTDTQYF
TRBJ2-1 TRBV28 NA NA TGTGCCAGCAGTACTCCCTTGGGGGGGGGCCCTTCCAATGAGCAGTTCTTC CASSTPLGGGPSNEQFF
TRBJ1-2 TRBV18 NA TRBD1 TGTGCCAGCTCAAACAGGGGGCAGGACTATGGCTACACCTTC CASSNRGQDYGYTF